Listed here are 26 T cell receptor beta chains from one sample, sequenced in a study of T cell responses to AZD1222 COVID-19 vaccine. Profiling relied on immunoSEQ multiplex PCR, and the TCRdb table lists in-frame clones only, not all of them. This sample has approximately 99,000 clones, with 86% found just once. This specimen was peripheral blood, taken on day 0 of AZD1222 vaccination. Source of these receptors: an adult in good health.

The chain uses TRBV28 and TRBJ1-4, with D unclear. The CDR3 is 14 residues long. Germline V CDR1 and CDR2: MDHEN, SYDVKM. V was cut by 1 base and J by 8 bases, with 11 bases left in between. In DNA, the CDR3 is TGTGCCAGCAGTTTATCGCTAGTTCGGGAAAAACTGTTTTTT. It codes for CASSLSLVREKLFF.

The rearrangement links TRBV13 to TRBJ2-5; D may be TRBD2 (5 bases). The V end was cut by 3 bases, the J end by 3 bases, with 17 bases between. The CDR3 sequence is 16 residues long. Germline loops: CDR1 PRHDT, CDR2 FYEKMQ (reference sequence). CDR3 nucleotide sequence: TGTGCCAGCAGCTTGAATCCTGGACGGGGAGAAGAGACCCAGTACTTC. Protein product: CASSLNPGRGEETQYF.

The J gene is TRBJ2-2, the V gene TRBV7-9; TRBD2 matches 11 bases. The J segment lost 7 bases and the V segment lost 7 bases, leaving 5 bases of the junction unmatched. CDR1 and CDR2 from the germline V gene are SEHNR and FQNEAQ (reference sequence). The CDR3 has 14 residues. The DNA for the CDR3 is TGTGCCAGCACCGAGGGACTAGCGGACGGGGAGCTGTTTTTT. Protein: CASTEGLADGELFF.

V gene TRBV9 combines with J gene TRBJ2-2; 7 bases map to TRBD1. The CDR3 spans 16 residues. Losses at the gene ends were 3 bases for V and 0 bases for J; bases not matched to a gene: 5. The germline CDR1 and CDR2 sequences are SGDLS and YYNGEE. CDR3 in DNA: TGTGCCAGCAGCGCCCCGGGACAGACGAACACCGGGGAGCTGTTTTTT. Its translation is CASSAPGQTNTGELFF.

This clone appeared a few times. This sequence joins TRBV5-1 and TRBJ2-2, with TRBD2 matching over 15 bases. Per germline, CDR1 SGHRS and CDR2 YFSETQ. There are 19 residues in the CDR3. The trim removed 7 bases at V and 4 bases at J, leaving 14 bases unmatched. Written as DNA, the CDR3 is TGCGCCAGCGGACCCCGGACTAGCGGGGGGGCCCAGGGCACCGGGGAGCTGTTTTTT. This codes for CASGPRTSGGAQGTGELFF.

V and J are TRBV5-1 and TRBJ1-2; D gene unclear. The length of the CDR3 is 12 residues. Trimming left V 4 bases short and J 3 bases short, with 7 bases between. Per the germline V gene, CDR1 is SGHRS and CDR2 is YFSETQ. As DNA, the CDR3 is TGCGCCAGCAGCCCTTCGGACTATGGCTACACCTTC. As protein: CASSPSDYGYTF.

The rearrangement uses TRBV21-1 and TRBJ2-7; the D call TRBD1 from the table was never checked on the DNA. TRBV21-1 is a known pseudogene. CDR3 length: 14 residues. The CDR3 is CASSNRGRRYEQYF. DNA for the CDR3: TGTGCCAGCAGCAACAGGGGGCGCCGCTACGAGCAGTACTTC.

The J gene is TRBJ1-2, the V gene TRBV5-4, with D hard to call. The CDR3 sequence is 16 residues long. In germline, CDR1 is SGHNT, CDR2 YYREEE (reference sequence). V lost 0 bases, J lost 0 bases, and 12 bases lay in between. CDR3 in amino acids: CASSLAVGNANYGYTF. The CDR3 nucleotides are TGTGCCAGCAGCTTGGCCGTGGGAAATGCTAACTATGGCTACACCTTC.

This clone was found a few times. The genes are TRBV6-5 and TRBJ1-4; the D is unclear. V lost 5 bases, J lost 10 bases, and 11 bases lay in between. Germline CDR1 MNHEY, CDR2 SVGAGI. This CDR3 has 12 residues. CDR3 bases: TGTGCCAGCAGTCGCAAGGCGGGAAAACTGTTTTTT. Translated: CASSRKAGKLFF.

The chain carries TRBV10-1 and TRBJ2-5; D remains unclear. Germline V gene lookup returns CDR1 WNHNN and CDR2 SYGVQD (reference sequence). Between the trimmed V and J ends, which lost 3 bases and 4 bases, there was a span of 3 bases. This CDR3 comprises 11 residues. CDR3 amino acids: CASSESETQYF. Written as DNA, the CDR3 is TGCGCCAGCAGTGAATCAGAGACCCAGTACTTC.

This clone was seen a few times. J is TRBJ2-2 and V is TRBV18; D call uncertain. V shed 2 bases and J shed 5 bases, with 9 bases lying between them. This CDR3 is 14 amino acids long. Germline V CDR1 and CDR2: KGHSH, LQKENI. CDR3 bases: TGTGCCAGCTCACCATATGGGTGGACCGGGGAGCTGTTTTTT. The encoded protein is CASSPYGWTGELFF.

The chain has TRBV29-1 and TRBJ2-5, with D unresolved. CDR1 and CDR2 (germline): SQVTM, ANQGSEA. Trimming stripped 7 bases from V and 1 base from J, with 13 bases between. This CDR3 has 13 residues. CDR3 loop: CSADLSTQETQYF. The CDR3 bases are TGCAGCGCGGACCTGTCAACCCAAGAGACCCAGTACTTC. The whole variable domain, remainder taken from reference TRBV29-1 and TRBJ2-5, is SAVISQKPSRDICQRGTSLTIQCQVDSQVTMMFWYRQQPGQSLTLIATANQGSEATYESGFVIDKFPISRPNLTFSTLTVSNMSPEDSSIYLCSADLSTQETQYFGPGTRLLVL.

The chain has TRBV5-6 and TRBJ1-6; D is possibly TRBD1 (6 bases). CDR1 SGHDT and CDR2 YYEEEE come from the germline V gene. V lost 2 bases and J lost 13, with 16 bases in between. The CDR3 runs to 14 residues. The CDR3 DNA reads as TGTGCCAGCAGCTTCTCAGGGGTTGGTAGGCCCCTCCACTTT. Translating gives CASSFSGVGRPLHF.

The chain recombines TRBV7-3 with TRBJ2-2; the match to TRBD1 covers 7 bases. The CDR3 sequence is 16 residues long. J was trimmed by 4 bases and V by 0 bases; bases with no gene match: 5. Germline CDR1 reads SGHTA; CDR2 reads FQGTGA. In DNA form, the CDR3 reads TGTGCCAGCAGCTTAACAGGGGGCCGGGTCACCGGGGAGCTGTTTTTT. As protein: CASSLTGGRVTGELFF.

J is TRBJ1-2 and V is TRBV19, with D maybe TRBD1 (5 bases). There are 13 residues in the CDR3. V was pared by 3 bases and J by 4 bases, with 9 bases between. CDR1 is LNHDA and CDR2 is SQIVND in the germline V gene (reference sequence). In nucleotides, the CDR3 is TGTGCCAGTAGTATTACGGGGGGCTATGGCTACACCTTC. This encodes CASSITGGYGYTF.

J is TRBJ2-3 and V is TRBV7-9, with 8 bases that match TRBD2. With 5 bases clipped from V and 2 bases from J, the junction kept 6 bases outside the gene matches. Germline CDR1 and CDR2: SEHNR and FQNEAQ (reference sequence). The CDR3 extends over 15 amino acids. The CDR3 DNA is TGTGCCAGCAGCCCGGGGGGGGCACACACAGATACGCAGTATTTT. Translation gives CASSPGGAHTDTQYF.

The J gene is TRBJ2-5, the V gene TRBV27, with 7 bases identical to TRBD2. Germline assignment: CDR1 MNHEY and CDR2 SMNVEV (reference sequence). CDR3 length: 17 residues. V shed 3 bases and J 6 bases; nucleotides not matched to a gene: 16. In DNA, the CDR3 is TGTGCCAGCAGTTTTGGAGCATGGACTAGTTCAGTAAAGACCCAGTACTTC. Translation gives CASSFGAWTSSVKTQYF.

V gene TRBV3-1 (or the pseudogene TRBV3-2) combines with J gene TRBJ2-7; D gene unclear. V lost 2 bases and J lost 1, with 12 bases in between. Germline loops: CDR1 LGHDT, CDR2 YNNKEL (reference sequence). CDR3 size: 15 residues. DNA of the CDR3: TGTGCCAGCAGCCAAAATAGCAAGGGTTCCTACGAGCAGTACTTC. Its protein is CASSQNSKGSYEQYF.

The gene calls are TRBV5-1 and TRBJ1-2; D not certain. V was clipped by 5 bases and J by 4 bases, with 15 bases between them. The CDR3 has 14 residues. Germline V lookup: CDR1 SGHRS, CDR2 YFSETQ. The CDR3 protein is CASRVRVESYGYTF. CDR3 DNA sequence: TGCGCCAGCAGAGTTCGGGTGGAGAGCTATGGCTACACCTTC.

J is TRBJ1-3 and V is TRBV18, with 10 positions matching TRBD1. Trimming took 3 bases from V and 2 from J; bases not matched to a gene: 10. CDR1 is KGHSH, CDR2 LQKENI, per germline. CDR3 length: 18 amino acids. In DNA form, the CDR3 reads TGTGCCAGCTCACCCACAAGGACAGGGGGGAGAGCTGGAAACACCATATATTTT. It is translated as CASSPTRTGGRAGNTIYF.

The chain combines TRBV2 with TRBJ1-4, with a weak D call TRBD1 (6 bases). V lost 11 bases and J 6 bases, leaving 25 bases between the germline ends. Germline V CDR1 and CDR2: SNHLY, FYNNEI. The CDR3 spans 16 residues. The CDR3 DNA reads TGTGCCGAGGGGGGCAGTTCCAGTATGACGGATGAAAAACTGTTTTTT. Translated, it gives CAEGGSSSMTDEKLFF.

V gene TRBV7-9 combines with J gene TRBJ1-3; the D is unclear. V was pared by 5 bases and J by 2 bases, with 10 bases between. The germline V gene has CDR1 SEHNR and CDR2 FQNEAQ (reference sequence). The CDR3 extends over 14 amino acids. The CDR3: CASSPPPAGNTIYF. The DNA of the CDR3 is TGTGCCAGCAGCCCCCCCCCGGCTGGAAACACCATATATTTT.

The chain recombines TRBV28 with TRBJ2-7, with 9 bases identical to TRBD1. The germline V gene has CDR1 MDHEN and CDR2 SYDVKM. The trim removed 6 bases at V and 2 bases at J, leaving 8 bases unmatched. The CDR3 has 15 amino acids. The CDR3 DNA reads TGTGCCAGCAGAGGGACAGGGTCTCTTACCTACGAGCAGTACTTC. This sequence encodes CASRGTGSLTYEQYF.

V usage is TRBV7-2 and J usage is TRBJ1-6, with D possibly being TRBD1 (5 bases). CDR1 SGHTA and CDR2 FQGNSA come from the germline V gene. The CDR3 sequence is 15 residues long. The germline V and J ends were trimmed by 5 bases and 1 base, with 9 bases remaining between them. CDR3 in amino acids: CASSPPGSYNSPLHF. CDR3 nucleotide sequence: TGTGCCAGCAGCCCCCCAGGGTCCTATAATTCACCCCTCCACTTT.

The gene calls are TRBV18 and TRBJ2-5; D unresolved. Deletions cut 3 bases from V and 0 bases from J, with 11 bases between. The CDR3 contains 15 residues. Germline V gene data show CDR1 as KGHSH and CDR2 as LQKENI. CDR3: CASSPPARYQETQYF. CDR3 sequence (DNA): TGTGCCAGCTCACCCCCCGCTAGGTACCAAGAGACCCAGTACTTC. Based on the CDR3 plus reference TRBV18 and TRBJ2-5, the full variable domain is NAGVMQNPRHLVRRRGQEARLRCSPMKGHSHVYWYRQLPEEGLKFMVYLQKENIIDESGMPKERFSAEFPKEGPSILRIQQVVRGDSAAYFCASSPPARYQETQYFGPGTRLLVL.

In its sample, this clone was seen a few times. V is TRBV19 and J is TRBJ1-1, with D unclear. V lost 5 bases, J lost 4 bases, and 11 bases lay in between. Germline CDR1 reads LNHDA; CDR2 reads SQIVND (reference sequence). This CDR3 region has 13 residues. DNA of the CDR3: TGTGCCAGTAGTCCAAAGGGATTCACTGAAGCTTTCTTT. Protein product: CASSPKGFTEAFF.